A selection of T cell receptor beta chains follows, all from one sample in a study of response to subunit inactivated influenza vaccine. TCRdb reprocessed the RT-PCR reads with MiXCR, giving one entry per CDR3 protein. Of around 580,000 distinct CDR3 sequences in the sample, 10% to 15% were seen once. Material: PBMCs from blood, obtained on the day of vaccination. Receptor source: a man aged 45-65 years who received an inactivated influenza vaccine. The CDR3 runs from the conserved cysteine through the conserved F or W. Fields, in order: CDR3 length, D gene, J gene, clone size, V gene, CDR3 protein, CDR3 DNA. D genes are given only for firm matches. The size entry is marked missing in some rows and otherwise reads once, few, many or a size class.

length: 13; D: TRBD2; J: TRBJ2-3; size: NA; V: TRBV28; CDR3: CATLGTTLDTQYF; DNA: TGTGCCACACTCGGGACTACCCTAGATACGCAGTATTTT
length: 14; D: NA; J: TRBJ2-1; size: few; V: TRBV5-1; CDR3: CASSLVGIYNEQFF; DNA: TGCGCCAGCAGCTTGGTCGGGATTTACAATGAGCAGTTCTTC
length: 13; D: NA; J: TRBJ2-5; size: few; V: TRBV5-1; CDR3: CASSLEGWETQYF; DNA: TGCGCCAGCAGCTTGGAGGGGTGGGAGACCCAGTACTTC
length: 17; D: TRBD2; J: TRBJ2-3; size: few; V: TRBV11-2; CDR3: CASSFGPGAGGQDTQYF; DNA: TGTGCCAGCAGCTTCGGACCGGGAGCGGGGGGGCAAGATACGCAGTATTTT
length: 13; D: NA; J: TRBJ2-7; size: many; V: TRBV19; CDR3: CASSRNLQHEQYF; DNA: TGTGCCAGTAGTCGTAACCTTCAACACGAGCAGTACTTC
length: 18; D: TRBD2; J: TRBJ2-7; size: NA; V: TRBV12-3/TRBV12-4; CDR3: CASTFGRLAGSSSYEQYF; DNA: TGTGCCAGCACCTTTGGGAGACTAGCGGGGAGCAGCTCCTACGAGCAGTACTTC
length: 14; D: NA; J: TRBJ2-1; size: few; V: TRBV7-9; CDR3: CASSLVEGGNEQFF; DNA: TGTGCCAGCAGCTTAGTGGAAGGGGGAAATGAGCAGTTCTTC
length: 13; D: NA; J: TRBJ2-7; size: few; V: TRBV27; CDR3: CASSWAPYVEQYF; DNA: TGTGCCAGCAGTTGGGCCCCCTATGTCGAGCAGTACTTC
length: 15; D: TRBD1; J: TRBJ2-7; size: few; V: TRBV29-1; CDR3: CSVAGLVRGTYEQYF; DNA: TGCAGCGTTGCTGGGTTGGTCAGGGGGACCTACGAGCAGTACTTC
length: 14; D: NA; J: TRBJ2-2; size: few; V: TRBV18; CDR3: CASSPQLATGELFF; DNA: TGTGCCAGCTCACCTCAATTAGCCACCGGGGAGCTGTTTTTT
length: 14; D: NA; J: TRBJ2-1; size: many; V: TRBV4-2; CDR3: CASSRPLVGNEQFF; DNA: TGTGCCAGCAGCCGCCCCCTCGTGGGCAATGAGCAGTTCTTC
length: 14; D: NA; J: TRBJ1-5; size: few; V: TRBV24-1; CDR3: CATSGGASNQPQHF; DNA: TGTGCCACCAGTGGGGGGGCGAGCAATCAGCCCCAGCATTTT
length: 17; D: TRBD2; J: TRBJ2-5; size: NA; V: TRBV7-9; CDR3: CASSLGRIMAGEETQYF; DNA: TGTGCCAGCAGCTTAGGGAGAATAATGGCGGGGGAAGAGACCCAGTACTTC
length: 19; D: TRBD2; J: TRBJ2-1; size: few; V: TRBV7-8; CDR3: CASSPGLAGGLSSYNEQFF; DNA: TGTGCCAGCAGCCCTGGACTAGCGGGGGGACTAAGCTCCTACAATGAGCAGTTCTTC
length: 12; D: NA; J: TRBJ2-7; size: NA; V: TRBV7-8; CDR3: CASSPSLFEQYF; DNA: TGTGCCAGCAGCCCATCCTTGTTCGAGCAGTACTTC
length: 16; D: TRBD2; J: TRBJ2-1; size: NA; V: TRBV29-1; CDR3: CSVEDWGGPAYNEQFF; DNA: TGCAGCGTTGAAGATTGGGGGGGTCCGGCCTACAATGAGCAGTTCTTC
length: 14; D: NA; J: TRBJ2-3; size: NA; V: TRBV6-2/TRBV6-3; CDR3: CASSYTGMMDTQYF; DNA: TGTGCCAGCAGTTATACAGGGATGATGGATACGCAGTATTTT
length: 16; D: TRBD1; J: TRBJ1-1; size: many; V: TRBV5-1; CDR3: CASSLETGNIYNEAFF; DNA: TGCGCCAGCAGCTTGGAGACAGGGAATATCTACAATGAAGCTTTCTTT
length: 14; D: NA; J: TRBJ1-5; size: many; V: TRBV5-1; CDR3: CASSLGSSNQPQHF; DNA: TGCGCCAGCAGCTTGGGTTCAAGCAATCAGCCCCAGCATTTT
length: 13; D: NA; J: TRBJ2-7; size: NA; V: TRBV20-1; CDR3: CSAQEPNSYEQYF; DNA: TGCAGTGCTCAAGAACCTAACTCCTACGAGCAGTACTTC
length: 15; D: TRBD2; J: TRBJ2-5; size: NA; V: TRBV7-7; CDR3: CASSIGTSGKETQYF; DNA: TGTGCCAGCAGCATCGGGACTAGCGGGAAAGAGACCCAGTACTTC
length: 13; D: TRBD1; J: TRBJ1-6; size: few; V: TRBV12-3/TRBV12-4; CDR3: CASSFGTASPLHF; DNA: TGTGCCAGCAGTTTTGGGACAGCGTCACCCCTCCACTTT
length: 11; D: NA; J: TRBJ1-2; size: NA; V: TRBV12-3/TRBV12-4; CDR3: CASSQLWGYTF; DNA: TGTGCCAGCAGCCAGCTGTGGGGCTACACCTTC
length: 16; D: TRBD1; J: TRBJ2-3; size: NA; V: TRBV12-3/TRBV12-4; CDR3: CASIPLGTGMIDTQYF; DNA: TGTGCCAGCATCCCCCTAGGGACAGGGATGATAGATACGCAGTATTTT
length: 13; D: NA; J: TRBJ2-7; size: NA; V: TRBV2; CDR3: CASTGELGGEQYF; DNA: TGTGCCAGCACCGGAGAACTAGGTGGCGAGCAGTACTTC
length: 15; D: TRBD1; J: TRBJ1-4; size: few; V: TRBV5-1; CDR3: CASSAGGDSYEKLFF; DNA: TGCGCCAGCAGCGCCGGGGGGGACAGTTATGAAAAACTGTTTTTT
length: 17; D: TRBD2; J: TRBJ2-2; size: few; V: TRBV4-2; CDR3: CASSQELGLANTGELFF; DNA: TGTGCCAGCAGCCAAGAGTTGGGACTAGCCAACACCGGGGAGCTGTTTTTT
length: 15; D: TRBD1; J: TRBJ2-5; size: few; V: TRBV20-1; CDR3: CSANDPGTAQETQYF; DNA: TGCAGTGCAAACGACCCCGGGACAGCACAAGAGACCCAGTACTTC
length: 12; D: NA; J: TRBJ1-4; size: many; V: TRBV7-9; CDR3: CASSFPRSGLFF; DNA: TGTGCCAGCAGCTTTCCTAGATCGGGACTGTTTTTT
length: 10; D: NA; J: TRBJ2-1; size: many; V: TRBV12-3/TRBV12-4; CDR3: CAVRGSEQFF; DNA: TGTGCCGTTCGGGGCAGTGAGCAGTTCTTC
length: 14; D: TRBD2; J: TRBJ2-1; size: NA; V: TRBV12-3/TRBV12-4; CDR3: CASSGLAGLNEQFF; DNA: TGTGCCAGCAGCGGACTAGCGGGGCTCAATGAGCAGTTCTTC
length: 14; D: NA; J: TRBJ2-5; size: many; V: TRBV5-6; CDR3: CASSFPGTPVDSDF; DNA: TGTGCCAGCAGCTTCCCCGGGACGCCAGTTGATTCGGACTTC
length: 15; D: TRBD2; J: TRBJ2-3; size: NA; V: TRBV25-1; CDR3: CASTRTSGSTDTQYF; DNA: TGTGCCAGCACCAGGACTAGCGGGAGCACAGATACGCAGTATTTT
length: 14; D: NA; J: TRBJ2-4; size: NA; V: TRBV20-1; CDR3: CSARGMRTKNIQYF; DNA: TGCAGTGCTCGGGGGATGAGGACCAAAAACATTCAGTACTTC
length: 15; D: NA; J: TRBJ2-1; size: few; V: TRBV20-1; CDR3: CSARSPGDSYNEQFF; DNA: TGCAGTGCTCGCTCTCCTGGGGACTCCTACAATGAGCAGTTCTTC
length: 16; D: TRBD2; J: TRBJ2-1; size: many; V: TRBV28; CDR3: CASSQYSGTPYNEQFF; DNA: TGTGCCAGCAGTCAATATAGCGGGACCCCATACAATGAGCAGTTCTTC
length: 12; D: NA; J: TRBJ1-1; size: NA; V: TRBV29-1; CDR3: CSVRQVVAEAFF; DNA: TGCAGCGTCCGACAGGTTGTCGCTGAAGCTTTCTTT
length: 15; D: NA; J: TRBJ2-3; size: NA; V: TRBV7-2; CDR3: CASSRDSPPTDTQYF; DNA: TGTGCCAGCAGCCGGGACTCCCCCCCCACAGATACGCAGTATTTT
length: 15; D: NA; J: TRBJ2-5; size: once; V: TRBV5-5; CDR3: CASSLLGSDQETQYF; DNA: TGTGCCAGCAGCTTACTCGGGAGTGACCAAGAGACCCAGTACTTC
length: 15; D: NA; J: TRBJ2-5; size: few; V: TRBV5-1; CDR3: CASSFQPGQQETQYF; DNA: TGCGCCAGCAGCTTTCAACCTGGACAGCAAGAGACCCAGTACTTC